This T cell receptor (beta chain) came from a study of T cells in Graves' hyperthyroidism and ophthalmopathy. General study points: Researchers found most expanded thyroid clonotypes above 0.001 in blood as well.

Amplified TCR beta CDR3 regions derived from RNA transcripts. Using the HTBI primer set, a first-round RT-PCR was run on the TCR CDR3. TCRdb independently ran MiXCR on the multiplex PCR reads; one entry per CDR3 protein. The sample lists a few hundred thousand distinct CDR3 sequences, approximately 15% occurring once. This clonotype was seen at least ten times. What it binds is unknown. Patients aged 18 to 65 had newly diagnosed hyperthyroidism lasting under 2 months. Orbital computed tomography, thyroid ultrasound, serum thyroxine and TRAb, and clinical symptoms together informed the diagnoses. CDR3 size: 16 residues. V lost 0 bases, J lost 1 base, and 7 bases stayed unmatched. CDR1 and CDR2 (germline): GTSNPN, SVGIG (reference sequence).

V usage is TRBV30 and J usage is TRBJ2-3, with 7 bases identical to TRBD2. The receptor was isolated from a woman aged 25 to 39 with Graves' hyperthyroidism that later progressed to Graves' ophthalmopathy. The sequenced sample was blood. The CDR3 DNA follows: TGTGCCTGGAGTGTACAAACCAGCGGGGGCACAGATACGCAGTATTTT. This codes for CAWSVQTSGGTDTQYF.